This TCR beta chain comes out of a study of control samples from healthy donors and cancer patients. This table comes from immunoSEQ multiplex PCR, and its TCRdb copy is limited to in-frame clones, with some not included. The data show approximately 150,000 clones, about 91% seen once. The receptor was isolated from a man aged 18-30 years in good health. Sequencing was carried out using blood.

CDR3: CASSFTGELFF. CDR3 coding DNA: TGTGCCAGTAGTTTCACCGGGGAGCTGTTTTTT. The V and J genes are TRBV19 and TRBJ2-2; D is ambiguous. Germline loops: CDR1 LNHDA, CDR2 SQIVND (reference sequence). This CDR3 comprises 11 residues. V was clipped by 5 bases and J by 4 bases, with 2 bases between them.